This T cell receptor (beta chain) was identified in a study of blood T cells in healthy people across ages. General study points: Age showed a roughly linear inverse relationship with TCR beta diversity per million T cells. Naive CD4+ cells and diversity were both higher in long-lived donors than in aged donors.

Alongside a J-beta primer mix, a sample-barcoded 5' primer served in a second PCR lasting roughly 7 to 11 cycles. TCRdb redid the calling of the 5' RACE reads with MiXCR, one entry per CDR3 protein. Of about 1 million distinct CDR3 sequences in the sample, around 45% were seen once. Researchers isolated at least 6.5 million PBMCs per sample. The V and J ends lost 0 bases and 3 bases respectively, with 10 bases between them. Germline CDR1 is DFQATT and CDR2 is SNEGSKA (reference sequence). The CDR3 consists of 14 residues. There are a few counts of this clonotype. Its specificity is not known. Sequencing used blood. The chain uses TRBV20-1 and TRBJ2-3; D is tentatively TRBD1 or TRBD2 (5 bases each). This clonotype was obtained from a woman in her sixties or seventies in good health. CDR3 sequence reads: CSARDSGRTDTQYF. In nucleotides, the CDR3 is TGCAGTGCTAGAGATTCGGGACGTACAGATACGCAGTATTTT.